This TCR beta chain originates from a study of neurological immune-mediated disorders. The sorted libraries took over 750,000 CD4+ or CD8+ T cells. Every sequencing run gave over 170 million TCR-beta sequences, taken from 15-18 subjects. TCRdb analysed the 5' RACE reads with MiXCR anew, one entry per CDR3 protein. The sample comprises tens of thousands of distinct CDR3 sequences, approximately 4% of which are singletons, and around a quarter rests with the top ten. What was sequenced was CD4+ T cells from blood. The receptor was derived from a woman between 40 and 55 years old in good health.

CDR3 DNA: TGCGCCAGCAGCTTGGATGGAGTCTCTGGAAACACCATATATTTT. Translation: CASSLDGVSGNTIYF. The chain couples TRBV5-1 to TRBJ1-3; no definite D call. The CDR3 contains 15 residues. The V gene's germline CDR1 is SGHRS and CDR2 YFSETQ. V was cut by 0 bases and J by 0 bases, with 7 bases left in between.